Listed below are T cell receptor beta chains from one sample, sequenced in a study of OX40 agonist ivuxolimab in advanced cancers. Using immunoSEQ multiplex PCR, the repertoire was profiled, and TCRdb retains in-frame clones only, with some absent. The sample holds some 40,000 clones; about 88% are singletons and the top ten take approximately 45%. Sequenced here: CD4+ or CD8+ T cells sorted from blood, sampled in a trial of the OX40 agonist ivuxolimab. Receptor source: an adult with an advanced solid tumor such as melanoma, head and neck, liver or kidney cancer. Each CDR3 is given with its conserved first and last residue. D genes are given only for firm matches. Some rows mark clone size as missing; the rest say once, few, many or name a class of expanded clone.

V,size,D,J,CDR3,DNA
TRBV15,.,.,TRBJ1-1,CATSSTAGTEAFF,TGTGCCACCAGCTCCACAGCAGGCACTGAAGCTTTCTTT
TRBV27,.,.,TRBJ1-1,CASSWDPRTMNTEAFF,TGTGCCAGCAGTTGGGACCCCCGGACCATGAACACTGAAGCTTTCTTT
TRBV9,.,TRBD2,TRBJ2-1,CASSVARTSGGQGQFF,TGTGCCAGCAGCGTAGCTCGGACTAGCGGGGGGCAGGGGCAGTTCTTC
TRBV6-5,.,TRBD1,TRBJ2-5,CASSSWGDRMTETQYF,TGTGCCAGCAGTTCCTGGGGGGACAGGATGACGGAGACCCAGTACTTC
TRBV19,.,TRBD1,TRBJ2-7,CASSIGDRGYEQYF,TGTGCCAGTAGTATAGGGGACAGGGGATACGAGCAGTACTTC
TRBV28,once,.,TRBJ2-7,CASSLRLRDGTYEQYF,TGTGCCAGCAGTCTAAGGCTCCGGGACGGTACCTACGAGCAGTACTTC
TRBV7-9,.,.,TRBJ1-5,CASSSTQGQGQPQHF,TGTGCCAGCAGCTCGACCCAGGGGCAAGGGCAGCCCCAGCATTTT
TRBV5-6,once,.,TRBJ1-2,CASSLASGIVYYGYTF,TGTGCCAGCAGCTTGGCGTCAGGGATTGTATACTATGGCTACACCTTC
TRBV7-8,.,.,TRBJ1-4,CASSSLFRGELFF,TGTGCCAGCAGCTCCCTATTTAGAGGTGAACTGTTTTTT
TRBV28,.,.,TRBJ2-7,CASSPEAGSYYEQYF,TGTGCCAGCAGCCCCGAAGCCGGGTCCTACTACGAGCAGTACTTC
TRBV4-2,.,.,TRBJ1-3,CASSQEPLDRFSGNTIYF,TGTGCCAGCAGCCAAGAACCCCTTGACAGATTCTCTGGAAACACCATATATTTT
TRBV7-9,once,.,TRBJ2-7,CASSPTWTNSYEQYF,TGTGCCAGCAGCCCCACCTGGACAAACTCCTACGAGCAGTACTTC
TRBV4-3,.,.,TRBJ1-2,CASSQVVGQSSMGYTF,TGCGCCAGCAGCCAAGTGGTCGGGCAGAGTTCCATGGGCTACACCTTC
TRBV29-1,.,TRBD1,TRBJ2-7,CSVSASTGLPYEQYF,TGCAGCGTCTCGGCATCGACAGGGCTTCCCTACGAGCAGTACTTC
TRBV30,.,.,TRBJ2-2,CAWMIYGELFF,TGTGCCTGGATGATTTACGGGGAGCTGTTTTTT
TRBV29-1,.,.,TRBJ2-2,CSVVPQGSANTGELFF,TGCAGCGTTGTCCCGCAGGGAAGTGCGAACACCGGGGAGCTGTTTTTT
TRBV25-1,.,.,TRBJ2-7,CASSEYRGRSYEQYF,TGTGCCAGCAGTGAATATAGGGGCCGATCCTACGAGCAGTACTTC
TRBV5-4,.,TRBD1,TRBJ1-1,CASKSQGARTEAFF,TGTGCCAGCAAGTCACAGGGGGCGCGGACTGAAGCTTTCTTT
TRBV27,.,.,TRBJ2-1,CASSSRGAGEQFF,TGTGCCAGCAGTTCCCGAGGGGCAGGTGAGCAGTTCTTC
TRBV27,.,.,TRBJ2-3,CASSLWELSDTQYF,TGTGCCAGCAGTTTATGGGAACTCTCGGATACGCAGTATTTT
TRBV10-2,.,TRBD2,TRBJ2-7,CASSESNFLAGADYEQYF,TGCGCCAGCAGTGAGTCGAACTTCCTAGCGGGGGCCGACTACGAGCAGTACTTC
TRBV7-2,once,TRBD1,TRBJ2-2,CASSHTGVSNTGELFF,TGTGCCAGCAGCCACACAGGGGTTTCGAACACCGGGGAGCTGTTTTTT
TRBV7-2,.,.,TRBJ1-1,CANDGITEAFF,TGTGCCAACGACGGGATCACTGAAGCTTTCTTT
TRBV11-2,.,.,TRBJ2-3,CASSFDFTGRGDTQYF,TGTGCCAGCAGCTTTGATTTTACAGGGAGGGGAGATACGCAGTATTTT
TRBV6-5,once,.,TRBJ2-5,CASRGSQGSVVGQYF,TGTGCCAGCAGGGGATCGCAGGGTTCCGTCGTCGGCCAGTACTTC
TRBV5-1,.,.,TRBJ2-7,CASSLGRGGNEQYF,TGCGCCAGCAGCTTGGGTCGAGGCGGGAACGAGCAGTACTTC
TRBV4-1,.,.,TRBJ1-5,CASSQDFGGRGPQHF,TGCGCCAGCAGCCAAGATTTTGGGGGGCGAGGGCCCCAGCATTTT
TRBV6-4,.,TRBD2,TRBJ2-3,CASSEAGGGTDTQYF,TGTGCCAGCAGTGAAGCGGGGGGGGGCACAGATACGCAGTATTTT
TRBV6-5,.,.,TRBJ1-5,CASSREGNQPQHF,TGTGCCAGCAGTCGAGAGGGCAATCAGCCCCAGCATTTT
TRBV28,.,TRBD1,TRBJ1-4,CASSLLKTGRNEKLFF,TGTGCCAGCAGTCTCCTGAAGACAGGGAGGAATGAAAAACTGTTTTTT
TRBV5-1,.,.,TRBJ1-1,CASSSIPRGANTEAFF,TGCGCCAGCAGCTCGATACCCAGGGGCGCGAACACTGAAGCTTTCTTT
TRBV4-1,.,.,TRBJ1-4,CASSQEGGDNEKLFF,TGCGCCAGCAGCCAAGAGGGTGGGGACAACGAAAAACTGTTTTTT
TRBV19,.,TRBD2,TRBJ2-2,CASSGLAWNTGELFF,TGTGCCAGCAGCGGACTAGCGTGGAACACCGGGGAGCTGTTTTTT
TRBV2,.,TRBD1,TRBJ2-3,CASSALDRTSTDTQYF,TGTGCCAGCAGTGCCCTGGACAGGACAAGCACAGATACGCAGTATTTT
TRBV7-2,.,.,TRBJ2-5,CASSLVAAPETQYF,TGTGCCAGCAGCTTAGTGGCGGCACCGGAGACCCAGTACTTC
TRBV29-1,.,.,TRBJ2-6,CSAMGLSGANVLTF,TGCAGCGCAATGGGGCTCTCTGGGGCCAACGTCCTGACTTTC
TRBV6-5,.,TRBD1,TRBJ1-4,CASSTGTAEKLFF,TGTGCCAGCAGCACCGGGACAGCGGAAAAACTGTTTTTT
TRBV28,.,.,TRBJ2-1,CASSFGMDNEQFF,TGTGCCAGCAGTTTTGGGATGGACAATGAGCAGTTCTTC
TRBV5-1,.,TRBD2,TRBJ2-3,CASSGTSGGVPTQYF,TGCGCCAGCAGCGGGACTAGCGGGGGCGTCCCGACGCAGTATTTT
TRBV7-8,.,TRBD2,TRBJ2-1,CASRFLGTSDNEQFF,TGTGCCAGCCGTTTTCTCGGGACTAGTGACAATGAGCAGTTCTTC
TRBV6-5,.,TRBD1,TRBJ1-3,CASTTGAYSGNTIYF,TGTGCCAGCACAACAGGGGCTTACTCTGGAAACACCATATATTTT
TRBV5-5,.,TRBD1,TRBJ2-7,CASSLRDSTYEQYF,TGTGCCAGCAGCTTGAGGGACAGTACCTACGAGCAGTACTTC
TRBV11-2,.,.,TRBJ2-3,CASSQEGRGTDTQYF,TGTGCCAGCAGCCAAGAGGGCCGCGGCACAGATACGCAGTATTTT
TRBV6-1,.,.,TRBJ2-2,CASSEGGTAANTGELFF,TGTGCCAGCAGTGAAGGAGGGACCGCGGCCAACACCGGGGAGCTGTTTTTT
TRBV6-6,.,.,TRBJ2-7,CASSPAYYEQYF,TGTGCCAGCAGTCCAGCATACTACGAGCAGTACTTC
TRBV25-1,.,.,TRBJ2-1,CAISQPTMDGYNEQFF,TGTGCCATCTCTCAACCCACGATGGACGGTTACAATGAGCAGTTCTTC
TRBV25-1,.,.,TRBJ1-2,CASSAGTALNYGYTF,TGTGCCAGCAGTGCCGGGACGGCGCTTAACTATGGCTACACCTTC
TRBV7-3,.,TRBD1,TRBJ2-7,CASSLGTGYNEQYF,TGTGCCAGCAGCTTAGGGACAGGGTACAACGAGCAGTACTTC
TRBV5-1,few,.,TRBJ2-3,CASSLEIAGDTQYF,TGCGCCAGCAGCTTGGAGATAGCTGGAGATACGCAGTATTTT
TRBV6-5,.,TRBD1,TRBJ2-7,CASSYEQGADEQYF,TGTGCCAGCAGTTACGAGCAGGGGGCCGACGAGCAGTACTTC
TRBV14,once,.,TRBJ1-2,CASSQARGPTSYGYTF,TGTGCCAGCAGCCAAGCGCGGGGACCTACCTCCTATGGCTACACCTTC
TRBV6-5,once,.,TRBJ2-7,CASGSPEQYF,TGTGCCAGCGGGTCCCCCGAGCAGTACTTC
TRBV27,.,TRBD1,TRBJ1-5,CASSPTGGPQPQHF,TGTGCCAGCAGCCCGACAGGGGGGCCCCAGCCCCAGCATTTT
TRBV7-9,.,.,TRBJ2-2,CASSPPAGQSTGELFF,TGTGCCAGCAGCCCCCCCGCGGGACAGTCCACCGGGGAGCTGTTTTTT
TRBV28,.,TRBD1,TRBJ1-1,CASSPTRQGITEAFF,TGTGCCAGCAGTCCCACCAGACAGGGGATCACTGAAGCTTTCTTT
TRBV9,.,.,TRBJ2-5,CASSVEASQETQYF,TGTGCCAGCAGCGTAGAGGCCAGCCAAGAGACCCAGTACTTC
TRBV11-2,.,.,TRBJ2-7,CASSLGATQGYEQYF,TGTGCCAGCAGCTTAGGGGCGACCCAGGGCTACGAGCAGTACTTC